The entry that follows covers one T cell receptor (beta chain) sequence. This sample was taken from a study of blood T cell repertoires in COVID-19. The overall study: Donors in the United States, Italy and Spain gave samples during acute or convalescent COVID-19. From T cells, B-cell-depleted T cells, or PBMCs came the material, which was cDNA or gDNA.

With 5 bases clipped from V and 4 bases from J, the junction kept 2 bases outside the gene matches. This CDR3 spans 13 amino acids. Germline V gene data show CDR1 as LGHNA and CDR2 as YSLEER. In the original workflow: Estimates of nucleated cell counts were drawn from the amplification of reference gene primers. Repertoires were generated with immunoSEQ multiplex PCR, while TCRdb's copy carries only in-frame clones and drops some. V and J calls and clone size are as listed in that table; D and trimming were resolved from the DNA. The sample consists of fewer than 200,000 clones, 82% of them appearing once.

V is TRBV4-3 and J is TRBJ1-1; 9 nucleotides agree with TRBD1. The TCR originated in a woman in her sixties or seventies with acute or convalescent COVID-19. Sample: peripheral blood. The CDR3 nucleotides are TGCGCCAGCAGCGCGACAGGGGGCACTGAAGCTTTCTTT. As protein: CASSATGGTEAFF.